This T cell receptor (beta chain) appears in the sequencing data of a study of radiotherapy plus CTLA-4 blockade in lung cancer. Whole-study results and caveats: After treatment with radiotherapy plus ipilimumab, TCR clones that came from the tumor expanded in blood.

Method: immunoSEQ multiplex PCR; TCRdb's copy keeps in-frame clones and lacks some. The table shows roughly 120,000 clones, with nearly 80% occurring only once. This clone was observed a handful of times. Its antigen is not known. Germline CDR1 MGHRA, CDR2 YSYEKL. This CDR3 has 17 residues. V shed 1 base and J 4 bases; nucleotides not matched to a gene: 11. This TCR was sampled from a human donor with non-small cell lung cancer who had a partial response to radiotherapy plus ipilimumab. Sequences were derived from peripheral blood, sampled from a patient treated with radiotherapy plus ipilimumab. The V and J genes are TRBV4-1 and TRBJ2-3; TRBD2 aligns across 7 bases. In nucleotides, the CDR3 is TGCGCCAGCAGCCAAGGGTGGGGGGGAGGGCCCGCAGATACGCAGTATTTT. Amino acid sequence: CASSQGWGGGPADTQYF.